Below, 29 T cell receptor beta chains from the same sample are listed, as sequenced in a study of PD-L1 blockade in urothelial cancer. The method was immunoSEQ multiplex PCR; TCRdb's version includes in-frame clones alone and lacks a portion of them. Of under 50,000 clones listed, 82% are singletons. Sample time point: pretreatment peripheral blood. The material sequenced was PBMCs, taken around atezolizumab (anti-PD-L1) treatment. The receptors shown here come from a man over 45 with urothelial cancer.

This clone was observed a few times. This chain joins TRBV11-3 and TRBJ2-1; 11 positions agree with TRBD2. The CDR3 sequence is 15 residues long. Unmatched junction bases numbered 1, after V lost 5 bases and J lost 1 base. In germline, CDR1 is SGHNT, CDR2 YENEEA. The CDR3 here is CASSLAGGSYNEQFF. The CDR3 coding sequence is TGTGCCAGCAGCCTAGCGGGAGGATCCTACAATGAGCAGTTCTTC.

CDR3 residues: CASSLLTVDKQYF. The CDR3 DNA follows: TGTGCCAGCAGCCTCTTAACGGTGGACAAGCAGTACTTC. This rearrangement joins TRBV7-9 to TRBJ2-7, with D tentatively TRBD1 (5 bases). The germline gives CDR1 SEHNR, CDR2 FQNEAQ (reference sequence). CDR3 length equals 13 residues. Trimming cost V 5 bases and J 8 bases, with 16 bases left between them.

V and J are TRBV7-3 and TRBJ1-2; a possible D gene is TRBD1 (5 bases). The CDR3 has 13 residues. Germline V CDR1 and CDR2: SGHTA, FQGTGA. Trimming left V 5 bases short and J 8 bases short, with 15 bases between. CDR3 in amino acids: CASSPGAGLGYTF. The CDR3 DNA reads as TGTGCCAGCAGCCCCGGAGCAGGGCTGGGCTACACCTTC.

This clone turned up a few times. The chain uses TRBV6-4 and TRBJ2-1; 7 positions match TRBD2. Germline loops: CDR1 MRHNA, CDR2 SNTAGT. The J segment lost 4 bases and the V segment lost 2 bases, leaving 5 bases of the junction unmatched. This CDR3 has 15 residues. In DNA, the CDR3 is TGTGCCAGCAGTGACATGGGGGGGGGATACAATGAGCAGTTCTTC. Its protein product is CASSDMGGGYNEQFF.

The chain links TRBV27 to TRBJ2-4, with 7 nucleotides matching TRBD2. V shed 4 bases and J 3 bases; nucleotides not matched to a gene: 9. Germline V gene sequence: CDR1 MNHEY, CDR2 SMNVEV (reference sequence). There are 16 residues in the CDR3. CDR3 loop: CASSSAGGSRKNIQYF. DNA of the CDR3: TGTGCCAGCAGTTCAGCCGGGGGGTCCCGCAAAAACATTCAGTACTTC.

The V gene is TRBV7-9, the J gene TRBJ2-1, with D possibly being TRBD1 (6 bases). Trimming pared 5 bases from V and 10 bases from J, leaving 27 bases between. Germline CDR1 is SEHNR and CDR2 is FQNEAQ (reference sequence). The CDR3 covers 17 residues. The CDR3 DNA is TGTGCCAGCAGCCAAGGACAGTACGGGACCACGGTCGGGGAGCAGTTCTTC. Translated, it gives CASSQGQYGTTVGEQFF. Full variable domain (missing parts from reference TRBV7-9 and TRBJ2-1): DTGVSQNPRHKITKRGQNVTFRCDPISEHNRLYWYRQTLGQGPEFLTYFQNEAQLEKSRLLSDRFSAERPKGSFSTLEIQRTEQGDSAMYLCASSQGQYGTTVGEQFFGPGTRLTVL.

This clone was seen a handful of times. This chain joins TRBV10-2 and TRBJ2-1, with TRBD1 identical over 9 bases. V was pared by 3 bases and J by 12 bases, with 6 bases of the junction left unmatched. The length of the CDR3 is 13 residues. CDR1 is WSHSY, CDR2 SAAADI, per germline. The CDR3 nucleotides are TGCGCCAGCAGTGAACCCACAGGGGGCAGGCAGTTCTTC. Its protein is CASSEPTGGRQFF.

CDR3 DNA sequence: TGTGCCAGCAGTGAAGTAGCAGTCCTCAGCGAGCAGTACGTC. Encoded protein: CASSEVAVLSEQYV. The V gene is TRBV6-1, the J gene TRBJ2-7, with D hard to call. V was clipped by 1 base and J by 6 bases, with 13 bases between them. In germline, CDR1 is MNHNS, CDR2 SASEGT. The CDR3 consists of 14 residues.

The chain links TRBV5-1 to TRBJ2-5; 7 nucleotides line up with TRBD2. The CDR3 sequence is 15 residues long. With 4 bases clipped from V and 2 bases from J, the junction kept 8 bases outside the gene matches. Per the germline V gene, CDR1 is SGHRS and CDR2 is YFSETQ. The CDR3 is CASSPGTGGQETQYF. Here the CDR3 DNA reads TGCGCCAGCAGCCCGGGGACGGGGGGTCAAGAGACCCAGTACTTC.

This rearrangement joins TRBV11-2 to TRBJ2-2, with TRBD2 identical over 10 bases. After removal of 8 bases from V and 6 bases from J, the junction contained 6 bases not matched to a gene. This CDR3 comprises 14 residues. In germline, CDR1 is SGHAT, CDR2 FQNNGV. The CDR3 bases are TGTGCCAGCCGAAGGAGCGGGGGGGCCGGGGAGCTGTTTTTT. It translates to CASRRSGGAGELFF.

This chain joins TRBV5-5 and TRBJ1-4; D might be TRBD1 (6 bases). The V gene's germline CDR1 is SGHKS and CDR2 YYEKEE (reference sequence). V lost 4 bases and J 4 bases, leaving 11 bases between the germline ends. This CDR3 is 14 amino acids long. The CDR3, as DNA: TGTGCCAGCAGCCCGGGACAAGTTAATGAAAAACTGTTTTTT. It yields the protein CASSPGQVNEKLFF. The entire variable domain, with the rest obtained from reference TRBV5-5 and TRBJ1-4, is as follows: DAGVTQSPTHLIKTRGQQVTLRCSPISGHKSVSWYQQVLGQGPQFIFQYYEKEERGRGNFPDRFSARQFPNYSSELNVNALLLGDSALYLCASSPGQVNEKLFFGSGTQLSVL.

The table lists this clone with a count of one. The rearrangement links TRBV30 to TRBJ2-1; 14 bases agree with TRBD2. The CDR3 sequence is 15 residues long. With 0 bases clipped from V and 9 bases from J, the junction kept 4 bases outside the gene matches. CDR1 and CDR2 (germline): GTSNPN, SVGIG (reference sequence). CDR3 loop: CAWSVGLAGVGEQFF. DNA for the CDR3: TGTGCCTGGAGTGTGGGACTAGCGGGAGTTGGTGAGCAGTTCTTC.

The genes are TRBV18 and TRBJ2-1, with D uncertain. CDR1 KGHSH and CDR2 LQKENI come from the germline V gene. Trimming shortened V by 4 bases and J by 4 bases, and 8 bases separated the two germline ends. The CDR3 is 13 residues long. Written as DNA, the CDR3 is TGTGCCAGCTCACAACTATATTACAATGAGCAGTTCTTC. Amino acid sequence: CASSQLYYNEQFF.

This chain uses TRBV6-1 with TRBJ2-1; 7 positions match TRBD1. Looked up from germline, CDR1 is MNHNS and CDR2 is SASEGT. Germline trimming cut 11 bases from V and 8 bases from J; bases unmatched to any gene: 15. The CDR3 consists of 14 residues. In DNA form, the CDR3 reads TGTGCCGCCAAACCGCGACAGGGCGTCGATGAGCAGTTCTTC. It encodes CAAKPRQGVDEQFF.

V is TRBV15 and J is TRBJ1-2; a weak D match, TRBD1 (5 bases). There are 15 residues in the CDR3. Trimming shortened V by 5 bases and J by 3 bases, and 16 bases separated the two germline ends. Germline lookup yields CDR1 LNHNV and CDR2 YYDKDF (reference sequence). The CDR3 DNA sequence: TGTGCCACCAGCGTCGGCGGGGCCAGGGACTATGGCTACACCTTC. This encodes CATSVGGARDYGYTF.

CDR3: CASSSQGPSEKLFF. The CDR3 DNA follows: TGCGCCAGCAGCTCACAGGGCCCCAGTGAAAAACTGTTTTTT. This rearrangement joins TRBV5-1 to TRBJ1-4; weak D call: TRBD1 (6 bases). The germline V gene has CDR1 SGHRS and CDR2 YFSETQ. The CDR3 has 14 residues. V was clipped by 3 bases and J by 7 bases, with 13 bases between them.

V and J are TRBV27 and TRBJ2-1, with D unresolved. The V gene lost 5 bases and the J gene lost 8 bases, with 16 bases spanning the gap. The CDR3 runs to 14 residues. Germline CDR1 is MNHEY and CDR2 is SMNVEV (reference sequence). CDR3 DNA sequence: TGTGCCAGCAGTCAGCAAGGTGGGCTATATGAGCAGTTCTTC. This sequence encodes CASSQQGGLYEQFF.

The V gene is TRBV21-1, the J gene TRBJ2-7; the table gives TRBD2 as D, unverified against the DNA. TRBV21-1 is reported as a pseudogene. The CDR3 runs to 17 residues. The CDR3: CASSKRSWAGRTYEQYF. The CDR3 DNA is TGTGCCAGCAGCAAAAGGAGCTGGGCAGGGAGGACCTACGAGCAGTACTTC.

In this sample, this clone turned up a few times. This chain joins TRBV14 and TRBJ2-1; TRBD2 might be the D (6 bases). Germline V gene lookup returns CDR1 SGHDN and CDR2 FVKESK. The CDR3 covers 14 residues. With 4 bases removed from V and 12 bases from J, the gap between germline ends came to 19 bases. CDR3 protein: CASSRFLSGVAQFF. The CDR3 DNA is TGTGCCAGCAGCCGTTTCTTATCGGGAGTGGCGCAGTTCTTC.

This clone is a singleton in its sample. The V and J genes are TRBV28 and TRBJ2-7; the D gene is possibly TRBD2 (6 bases). Germline V gene lookup returns CDR1 MDHEN and CDR2 SYDVKM. V shed 2 bases and J shed 3 bases, with 11 bases lying between them. The CDR3 has 14 residues. This CDR3 is CASSLPRRGYEQYF. CDR3 nucleotides: TGTGCCAGCAGTTTACCCAGGCGGGGCTACGAGCAGTACTTC.

This clone was picked up a small number of times. The V gene is TRBV5-5, the J gene TRBJ2-7; 8 bases match TRBD2. Germline CDR1 SGHKS, CDR2 YYEKEE (reference sequence). The CDR3 runs 15 residues. V was clipped by 0 bases and J by 3 bases; unmatched bases: 5. CDR3 DNA sequence: TGTGCCAGCAGCTTGGTGCCCGGGACTAGCTACGAGCAGTACTTC. It codes for CASSLVPGTSYEQYF.

The V call is TRBV18, the J call TRBJ2-3; 7 nucleotides agree with TRBD2. Germline V CDR1 and CDR2: KGHSH, LQKENI. The CDR3 covers 15 residues. V shed 5 bases and J 2 bases; nucleotides not matched to a gene: 7. CDR3 loop: CASSNSAGNTDTQYF. CDR3 in DNA: TGTGCCAGCTCAAACTCAGCGGGGAACACAGATACGCAGTATTTT. The full variable domain, in which reference TRBV18 and TRBJ2-3 provide the parts outside the CDR3, is NAGVMQNPRHLVRRRGQEARLRCSPMKGHSHVYWYRQLPEEGLKFMVYLQKENIIDESGMPKERFSAEFPKEGPSILRIQQVVRGDSAAYFCASSNSAGNTDTQYFGPGTRLTVL.

The chain is built from TRBV5-1 and TRBJ2-2; 11 positions agree with TRBD2. The CDR3 has 17 amino acids. V lost 0 bases, J lost 6 bases, and 7 bases stayed unmatched. Germline CDR1 SGHRS, CDR2 YFSETQ. In DNA, the CDR3 is TGCGCCAGCAGCTTGGAACTAGCGGGAGCGGGCGCCGGGGAGCTGTTTTTT. Translating gives CASSLELAGAGAGELFF.

The chain uses TRBV7-3 and TRBJ1-1; D unclear. Trimming stripped 5 bases from V and 0 bases from J, with 10 bases between. The germline V gene encodes CDR1 SGHTA and CDR2 FQGTGA. CDR3 length equals 14 residues. The CDR3 sequence is CASSPVSMNTEAFF. In DNA form, the CDR3 reads TGTGCCAGCAGCCCCGTGAGCATGAACACTGAAGCTTTCTTT.

The chain employs TRBV4-1 and TRBJ2-1; maybe TRBD2 (6 bases). Germline CDR1 and CDR2: MGHRA and YSYEKL. CDR3 length: 16 residues. Trimming cost V 0 bases and J 8 bases, with 17 bases left between them. Written as DNA, the CDR3 is TGCGCCAGCAGCCAAGATGGGAGGACCCAATTGCATGAGCAGTTCTTC. Amino acids: CASSQDGRTQLHEQFF.

This chain links TRBV7-2 with TRBJ2-2; 10 bases align to TRBD2. Per the germline V gene, CDR1 is SGHTA and CDR2 is FQGNSA. V dropped 2 bases and J dropped 4; count of bases not matched to a gene: 13. The CDR3 runs 19 residues. In nucleotides, the CDR3 is TGTGCCAGCAGCTTAAGGGTAGCGGGGGGAGGAGTCGGCACCGGGGAGCTGTTTTTT. Protein sequence: CASSLRVAGGGVGTGELFF.

The V gene is TRBV6-5, the J gene TRBJ2-3; 10 bases line up with TRBD2. V shed 8 bases and J 6 bases; nucleotides not matched to a gene: 8. Germline V lookup: CDR1 MNHEY, CDR2 SVGAGI. The CDR3 has 14 residues. CDR3 protein: CASGASGSKDTQYF. CDR3 coding DNA: TGTGCCAGCGGCGCTAGCGGGAGTAAGGATACGCAGTATTTT.

This clone occurred a few times. The rearrangement joins TRBV19 to TRBJ2-7, with 9 bases identical to TRBD1. Germline V CDR1 and CDR2: LNHDA, SQIVND (reference sequence). The CDR3 is 15 amino acids. V gave up 4 bases and J gave up 1 base; unmatched junction bases: 5. Here the CDR3 DNA reads TGTGCCAGTAGTAACCCCGGGACAGGGTCCTACGAGCAGTACTTC. Its protein product is CASSNPGTGSYEQYF.

The chain links TRBV18 to TRBJ1-4; 9 nucleotides agree with TRBD1. The junction had 6 bases not matched to a gene; V was cut back by 3 bases and J by 7 bases. Germline V gives CDR1 KGHSH, CDR2 LQKENI. The CDR3 sequence is 15 residues long. The CDR3 nucleotides read TGTGCCAGCTCACCGCAGGGACAGGGCATTGAAAAACTGTTTTTT. This gives the protein CASSPQGQGIEKLFF.